These 30 T cell receptor beta chains share one sample of origin, sequenced in a study of blood T cell repertoires in COVID-19. The protocol was immunoSEQ multiplex PCR, while the TCRdb copy is restricted to in-frame clones and leaves out a portion. Here the sample spans roughly 120,000 clones, 85% to 90% being singletons. Source material: peripheral blood. These receptors were obtained from a woman aged 45-59 years with acute or convalescent COVID-19.

This rearrangement joins TRBV28 to TRBJ2-3; D is perhaps TRBD1 (5 bases). The CDR3 runs 17 residues. V lost 3 bases, J lost 0 bases, and 16 bases lay in between. Germline assignment: CDR1 MDHEN and CDR2 SYDVKM. The CDR3 nucleotides read TGTGCCAGCAGTTTCGTTCATCAGGGTACTAGCACAGATACGCAGTATTTT. Protein sequence: CASSFVHQGTSTDTQYF.

The CDR3 sequence is CASSLERTYEQYF. The CDR3 bases are TGTGCCAGCAGTCTGGAGCGGACCTACGAGCAGTACTTC. The chain is built from TRBV2 and TRBJ2-7, with D maybe TRBD2 (5 bases). The germline V and J ends were trimmed by 5 bases and 2 bases, with 10 bases remaining between them. The germline CDR1 and CDR2 sequences are SNHLY and FYNNEI. This CDR3 region has 13 residues.

This sequence joins TRBV12-3 or TRBV12-4 and TRBJ2-5; no firm D call. This CDR3 comprises 13 residues. V lost 3 bases, J lost 2 bases, and 7 bases lay in between. CDR3 protein: CASSFENQETQYF. CDR3 nucleotide sequence: TGTGCCAGCAGTTTTGAGAATCAAGAGACCCAGTACTTC.

The gene calls are TRBV3-1 (or the pseudogene TRBV3-2) and TRBJ1-2; a weak D match, TRBD1 (5 bases). This CDR3 is 14 amino acids long. Trimming stripped 2 bases from V and 4 bases from J, with 11 bases between. CDR1 is LGHDT, CDR2 YNNKEL, per germline (reference sequence). CDR3 in DNA: TGTGCCAGCAGCCAATTGACGGGGGGCTATGGCTACACCTTC. As protein: CASSQLTGGYGYTF.

The CDR3 here is CSAHRGYEQYF. CDR3 DNA: TGCAGTGCCCACAGGGGCTACGAGCAGTACTTC. The genes are TRBV20-1 and TRBJ2-7; TRBD1 matches at 7 bases. The CDR3 runs 11 residues. The V gene end was trimmed by 6 bases and the J gene end by 3 bases; junction bases not matched to a gene: 2. Germline CDR1 DFQATT, CDR2 SNEGSKA (reference sequence).

This chain's CDR3 is CASSLTGGLGYTF. Here the CDR3 DNA reads TGCGCCAGCAGCCTTACAGGGGGCCTTGGCTACACCTTC. The rearrangement uses TRBV5-1 and TRBJ1-2; 9 positions agree with TRBD1. V was pared by 4 bases and J by 7 bases, with 5 bases of the junction left unmatched. CDR3 size: 13 residues. The germline gives CDR1 SGHRS, CDR2 YFSETQ. The entire variable domain, with the rest obtained from reference TRBV5-1 and TRBJ1-2, is as follows: KAGVTQTPRYLIKTRGQQVTLSCSPISGHRSVSWYQQTPGQGLQFLFEYFSETQRNKGNFPGRFSGRQFSNSRSEMNVSTLELGDSALYLCASSLTGGLGYTFGSGTRLTVV.

The chain employs TRBV30 and TRBJ2-3; TRBD2 matches at 8 bases. This CDR3 region has 14 residues. V was clipped by 7 bases and J by 2 bases; unmatched bases: 8. Germline CDR1 reads GTSNPN; CDR2 reads SVGIG (reference sequence). The CDR3 region is CASARGGFTDTQYF. CDR3 DNA sequence: TGTGCCTCCGCTCGGGGGGGGTTCACAGATACGCAGTATTTT.

The V gene is TRBV30, the J gene TRBJ2-7, with 10 positions matching TRBD2. With 2 bases clipped from V and 3 bases from J, the junction kept 10 bases outside the gene matches. CDR1 GTSNPN and CDR2 SVGIG come from the germline V gene (reference sequence). This CDR3 region has 16 residues. The CDR3, as DNA: TGTGCCTGGAGTTCCACTGATGGACTAGCGGTCTACGAGCAGTACTTC. Translation gives CAWSSTDGLAVYEQYF.

The chain is built from TRBV19 and TRBJ2-7; tentative D call: TRBD2 (6 bases). The CDR3 has 16 residues. CDR1 and CDR2 from the germline V gene are LNHDA and SQIVND (reference sequence). V was clipped by 1 base and J by 2 bases, with 15 bases between them. The CDR3, as DNA: TGTGCCAGTAGTATAGGGGGGGTCCTACGTACCTACGAGCAGTACTTC. Residues: CASSIGGVLRTYEQYF.

This clone was recorded only once. This chain uses TRBV5-1 with TRBJ2-1; a weak D match, TRBD1 (5 bases). The CDR3 covers 15 residues. The V end was cut by 6 bases, the J end by 1 base, with 14 bases between. Per the germline V gene, CDR1 is SGHRS and CDR2 is YFSETQ. The CDR3 protein is CASTLQGGSYNEQFF. The CDR3 nucleotides read TGCGCCAGCACCCTCCAGGGCGGATCCTACAATGAGCAGTTCTTC. Complete variable domain (other parts from reference TRBV5-1 and TRBJ2-1): KAGVTQTPRYLIKTRGQQVTLSCSPISGHRSVSWYQQTPGQGLQFLFEYFSETQRNKGNFPGRFSGRQFSNSRSEMNVSTLELGDSALYLCASTLQGGSYNEQFFGPGTRLTVL.

The gene calls are TRBV19 and TRBJ2-7, with 9 bases matching TRBD1. Germline V gene data show CDR1 as LNHDA and CDR2 as SQIVND (reference sequence). J lost 5 bases, V lost 4 bases, and 6 bases had no gene match. The CDR3 spans 14 residues. The CDR3 sequence: CASSTTGGGNEQYF. In DNA form, the CDR3 reads TGTGCCAGTAGTACCACAGGGGGCGGAAACGAGCAGTACTTC.

The chain carries TRBV19 and TRBJ2-2; perhaps TRBD2 as D (7 bases). Germline lookup yields CDR1 LNHDA and CDR2 SQIVND (reference sequence). With 7 bases removed from V and 7 bases from J, the gap between germline ends came to 16 bases. The CDR3 contains 14 residues. The DNA for the CDR3 is TGTGCCAGTATAAGGGGGGGAAGCGTCGGGGAGCTGTTTTTT. Its protein is CASIRGGSVGELFF.

This rearrangement joins TRBV6-1 to TRBJ2-7; no clear D. The V gene lost 0 bases and the J gene lost 2 bases, with 11 bases spanning the gap. The CDR3 extends over 15 amino acids. Germline V gene data show CDR1 as MNHNS and CDR2 as SASEGT. The CDR3: CASSEAIGDPYEQYF. The CDR3 region has the DNA TGTGCCAGCAGTGAAGCGATTGGAGACCCCTACGAGCAGTACTTC.

This clone has a single count. The genes are TRBV7-9 and TRBJ2-1; 8 bases are a match to TRBD2. The CDR3 spans 16 residues. V shed 5 bases and J 5 bases; nucleotides not matched to a gene: 11. Germline CDR1 and CDR2: SEHNR and FQNEAQ (reference sequence). In DNA, the CDR3 is TGTGCCAGCAGCCCCCAGGGCGGGAGGAGAGACAATGAGCAGTTCTTC. It codes for CASSPQGGRRDNEQFF.

The V call is TRBV28, the J call TRBJ2-7, with a tentative D call TRBD2 (7 bases). The CDR3 runs 14 residues. Between the trimmed V and J ends, which lost 7 bases and 2 bases, there was a span of 15 bases. The germline CDR1 and CDR2 sequences are MDHEN and SYDVKM. CDR3 nucleotides: TGTGCCAGCACCAAAGGGGGGGCGCCCTACGAGCAGTACTTC. Translation gives CASTKGGAPYEQYF.

The V call is TRBV4-2, the J call TRBJ2-1, with 12 bases matching TRBD2. V lost 1 base and J lost 8; bases outside the gene matches: 0. This CDR3 comprises 14 residues. Germline V gives CDR1 LGHNA, CDR2 YNFKEQ. The chain's CDR3 is CASSQGLAGDEQFF. The DNA of the CDR3 is TGTGCCAGCAGCCAAGGACTAGCGGGAGATGAGCAGTTCTTC.

The chain is built from TRBV15 and TRBJ2-7; 11 positions match TRBD2. Trimming cost V 0 bases and J 11 bases; bases outside gene matches: 15. The germline V gene has CDR1 LNHNV and CDR2 YYDKDF (reference sequence). The CDR3 is 17 amino acids. CDR3 protein: CATSRDDAYRTSGPEYF. In DNA, the CDR3 is TGTGCCACCAGCAGAGATGACGCATACCGGACTAGCGGGCCGGAGTACTTC.

This chain connects TRBV6-6 to TRBJ2-1, with D possibly TRBD1 on 5 matching bases. This CDR3 is 13 amino acids long. V was pared by 6 bases and J by 7 bases, with 13 bases between. Germline V gene sequence: CDR1 MNHNY, CDR2 SVGAGI (reference sequence). CDR3 amino acids: CASSDRDMNEQFF. In DNA form, the CDR3 reads TGTGCCAGCAGCGACAGAGACATGAATGAGCAGTTCTTC.

This rearrangement joins TRBV18 to TRBJ1-5, with D possibly TRBD1 on 5 matching bases. The CDR3 has 13 residues. V lost 4 bases and J lost 4, with 8 bases in between. Germline V CDR1 and CDR2: KGHSH, LQKENI. The CDR3 is CASSQGLNQPQHF. The CDR3 coding sequence is TGTGCCAGCTCACAGGGGTTGAATCAGCCCCAGCATTTT.

The chain uses TRBV5-1 and TRBJ2-3; 8 nucleotides line up with TRBD1. CDR3 size: 14 residues. Germline CDR1 is SGHRS and CDR2 is YFSETQ. Trimming at V came to 4 bases and at J to 8 bases, leaving 9 bases not matched to a gene. The CDR3 sequence is CASSQTGQGGTQYF. The CDR3 DNA reads TGCGCCAGCAGCCAAACAGGACAGGGTGGTACGCAGTATTTT.

This chain connects TRBV7-2 to TRBJ2-7; possibly TRBD2 for D (5 bases). The CDR3 is 15 residues long. Trimming removed 1 base from V and 0 bases from J, with 10 bases in between. Per the germline V gene, CDR1 is SGHTA and CDR2 is FQGNSA. The CDR3 sequence is CASSLVAGSSYEQYF. In DNA, the CDR3 is TGTGCCAGCAGCTTAGTGGCGGGTAGCTCCTACGAGCAGTACTTC.

The J gene is TRBJ2-1, the V gene TRBV4-1; 8 nucleotides align to TRBD2. The germline V gene encodes CDR1 MGHRA and CDR2 YSYEKL. The CDR3 has 15 amino acids. Losses at the gene ends were 4 bases for V and 3 bases for J; bases not matched to a gene: 5. The CDR3 region is CASSLSGDYYNEQFF. The CDR3 coding sequence is TGCGCCAGCAGCCTTAGCGGGGATTACTACAATGAGCAGTTCTTC.

The gene calls are TRBV5-1 and TRBJ1-1; perhaps TRBD1 as D (6 bases). Germline CDR1 reads SGHRS; CDR2 reads YFSETQ. The CDR3 spans 17 residues. The V gene lost 3 bases and the J gene lost 0 bases, with 18 bases spanning the gap. This CDR3 is CASSSPRTAELNTEAFF. The CDR3, as DNA: TGCGCCAGCAGCTCACCAAGGACAGCGGAGCTGAACACTGAAGCTTTCTTT.

V gene TRBV18 combines with J gene TRBJ1-2, with a possible D match to TRBD1 (5 bases). The V and J ends lost 2 bases and 4 bases respectively, with 17 bases between them. The CDR3 has 16 amino acids. Germline CDR1 is KGHSH and CDR2 is LQKENI. CDR3 sequence reads: CASSPTTPEQGYGYTF. For the CDR3, the DNA is TGTGCCAGCTCACCAACCACCCCGGAGCAGGGCTATGGCTACACCTTC.

This chain connects TRBV7-9 to TRBJ1-1; 8 bases are shared with TRBD1. The V gene's germline CDR1 is SEHNR and CDR2 FQNEAQ (reference sequence). V shed 0 bases and J 0 bases; nucleotides not matched to a gene: 6. The CDR3 length is 17 residues. CDR3 protein: CASSLADRGRMNTEAFF. CDR3 in DNA: TGTGCCAGCAGCTTAGCCGACAGGGGAAGAATGAACACTGAAGCTTTCTTT.

CDR3 nucleotides: TGTGCCAGCAGCCTAGCGGGAGGGCGTGAGACCCAGTACTTC. Its translation: CASSLAGGRETQYF. This chain connects TRBV9 to TRBJ2-5; 12 nucleotides agree with TRBD2. V lost 4 bases and J lost 5; bases outside the gene matches: 3. The CDR3 is made up of 14 amino acids. The germline gives CDR1 SGDLS, CDR2 YYNGEE.

The chain recombines TRBV6-5 with TRBJ2-7; 7 bases align to TRBD2. The germline V gene encodes CDR1 MNHEY and CDR2 SVGAGI. The ends lost 1 base at V and 2 bases at J; junction bases unmatched: 5. The CDR3 loop spans 15 amino acids. DNA for the CDR3: TGTGCCAGCAGTTACTTGCGGACTAGAGCCTACGAGCAGTACTTC. It yields the protein CASSYLRTRAYEQYF.

Here the CDR3 DNA reads TGTGCCAGCAGTTACAGGGGTTCTAGTAATTCACCCCTCCACTTT. As protein: CASSYRGSSNSPLHF. This chain connects TRBV6-5 to TRBJ1-6; possible D gene TRBD1, 5 bases. V lost 2 bases and J lost 6, with 11 bases in between. CDR1 is MNHEY and CDR2 is SVGAGI in the germline V gene. The length of the CDR3 is 15 residues.

The chain uses TRBV19 and TRBJ1-5; 8 bases are a match to TRBD1. Germline values: CDR1 LNHDA, CDR2 SQIVND (reference sequence). The trim removed 5 bases at V and 7 bases at J, leaving 7 bases unmatched. The CDR3 is made up of 14 amino acids. CDR3 sequence (DNA): TGTGCCAGTAGTCGACAGGGGACACGACAGCCCCAGCATTTT. Translation gives CASSRQGTRQPQHF.

The V gene is TRBV5-1, the J gene TRBJ2-7, with D uncertain. The germline V gene has CDR1 SGHRS and CDR2 YFSETQ. The V gene lost 0 bases and the J gene lost 1 base, with 8 bases spanning the gap. CDR3 size: 14 residues. The CDR3 DNA reads TGCGCCAGCAGCTTGGTGGTCAGTTCCTACGAGCAGTACTTC. Amino acid sequence: CASSLVVSSYEQYF.